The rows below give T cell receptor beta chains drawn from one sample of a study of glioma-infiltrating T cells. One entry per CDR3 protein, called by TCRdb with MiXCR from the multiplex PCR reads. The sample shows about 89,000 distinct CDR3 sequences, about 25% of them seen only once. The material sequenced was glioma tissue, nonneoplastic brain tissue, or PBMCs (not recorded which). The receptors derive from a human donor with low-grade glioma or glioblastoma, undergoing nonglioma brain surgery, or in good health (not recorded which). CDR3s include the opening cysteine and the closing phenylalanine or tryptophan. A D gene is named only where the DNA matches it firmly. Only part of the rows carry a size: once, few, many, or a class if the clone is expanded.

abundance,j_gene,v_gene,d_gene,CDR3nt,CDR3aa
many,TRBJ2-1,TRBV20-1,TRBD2,TGCAGTGGTAAGGGACTAGCGCTACACAATGAGCAGTTCTTC,CSGKGLALHNEQFF
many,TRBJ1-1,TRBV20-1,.,TGCAGTGCTAGACGCCTTGAGGGGAGGTCTGAAGCTTTCTTT,CSARRLEGRSEAFF
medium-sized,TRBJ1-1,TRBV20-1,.,TGCAGTGCTAGAGATCAACCTTTGAGCACTGAAGCTTTCTTT,CSARDQPLSTEAFF
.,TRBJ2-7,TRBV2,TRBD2,TGTGCCAGCAGTGAAGCGCTTATGGGGGGGAAGCAGTACTTC,CASSEALMGGKQYF
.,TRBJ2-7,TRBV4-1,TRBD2,TGCGCCAGCAGCCAAGATGGAGCGGGAGCGCTAGAGCAGTACTTC,CASSQDGAGALEQYF
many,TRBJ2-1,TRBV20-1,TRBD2,TGCAGCTGCGTAGCGGGACACAGCTCCTACAATGAGCAGTTCTTC,CSCVAGHSSYNEQFF
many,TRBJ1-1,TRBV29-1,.,TGCAGCGTTGAGTTCAGGTCAATTCCAAAGTGGGCTTTCTTT,CSVEFRSIPKWAFF
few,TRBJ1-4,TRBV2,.,TGTGCCAGCAGGAGAGGGGTGGCTAATGAAAAACTGTTTTTT,CASRRGVANEKLFF
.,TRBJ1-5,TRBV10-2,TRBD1,TGCGCCAGCAGTGATGGGACAGGGTACCGTGTGGGTCAGCCCCAGCATTTT,CASSDGTGYRVGQPQHF
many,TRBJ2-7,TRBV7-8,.,TGTGCCAGCAGCTTAGCGGGAGGACCCTCCTACGAGCAGTACTTC,CASSLAGGPSYEQYF
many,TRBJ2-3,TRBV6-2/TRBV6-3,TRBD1,TGTGCCAGCAGTTACCCGAAGTTACGTCTAGCAGGGGGTACGCAGTATTTT,CASSYPKLRLAGGTQYF
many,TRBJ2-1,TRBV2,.,TGTGCCAGCAGCCCCACAGGGAATGAGCAGTTCTTC,CASSPTGNEQFF
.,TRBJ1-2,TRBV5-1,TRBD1,TGCGCCAGCAGCGTTCAGGGGGCGGACTATGGCTACACCTTC,CASSVQGADYGYTF
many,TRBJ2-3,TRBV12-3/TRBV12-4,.,TGTGCCAGCAGGCGCCGGGGGCAGACGTACACAGATACGCAGTATTTT,CASRRRGQTYTDTQYF
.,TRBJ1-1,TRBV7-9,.,TGTGCCAGCAGCCGAGACAGTGAAGCTTTCTTT,CASSRDSEAFF
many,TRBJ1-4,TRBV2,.,TGTGCCAGCAGGAGGGCAAATGAAAAACTGTTTTTT,CASRRANEKLFF
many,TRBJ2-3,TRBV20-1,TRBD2,TGCAGTGCTCTCACTAGCGGGGGGGCAACAGATACGCAGTATTTT,CSALTSGGATDTQYF
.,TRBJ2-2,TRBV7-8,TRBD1,TGTGCCAGCAGCTCGACAGGGGCTGGGGAGCTGTTTTTT,CASSSTGAGELFF
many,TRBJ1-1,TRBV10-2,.,TGCGCCAGCAGTGCGGGCAGGCTGAACACTGAAGCTTTCTTT,CASSAGRLNTEAFF
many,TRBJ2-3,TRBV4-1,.,TGCGCCAGCAGCCAAGGAAGAGGGCTTAGCGGAGCCGGGGATACGCAGTATTTT,CASSQGRGLSGAGDTQYF
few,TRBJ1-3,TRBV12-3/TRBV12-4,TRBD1,TGTGCCAGCAGACCTGGGACAGGCCCTGGAAACACCATATATTTT,CASRPGTGPGNTIYF
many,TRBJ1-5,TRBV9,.,TGTGCCAGCAGCGGTGGGAATCGGAATCAGCCCCAGCATTTT,CASSGGNRNQPQHF
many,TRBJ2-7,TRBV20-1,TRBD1,TGCAGTGGCGGGACAGGGGTAAACGAGCAGTACTTC,CSGGTGVNEQYF
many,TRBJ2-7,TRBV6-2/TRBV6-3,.,TGTGCCAGCAGTTACTCCCAGCGGACTCTCCAGGACGAGCAGTACTTC,CASSYSQRTLQDEQYF
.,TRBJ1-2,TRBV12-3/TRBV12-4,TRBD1,TGTGCCAGCAGTCCCCAGACAGGGGGTCCTAACTATGGCTACACCTTC,CASSPQTGGPNYGYTF
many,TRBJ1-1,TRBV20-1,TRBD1,TGCAGTGCTAGAGTGTCTGGACAGGGAAGGAAGGAAGCTTTCTTT,CSARVSGQGRKEAFF
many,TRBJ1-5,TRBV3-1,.,TGTGCCAGCAGCCAAACAGGGAACAATCAGCCCCAGCATTTT,CASSQTGNNQPQHF
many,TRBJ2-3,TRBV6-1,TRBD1,TGTGCCAGCAGTTCCCGGGACAGGGGGTTTTCGAGCACAGATACGCAGTATTTT,CASSSRDRGFSSTDTQYF
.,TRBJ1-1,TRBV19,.,TGTGCCAGTAGTATCCCTCCGGGGAGAACTGAAGCTTTCTTT,CASSIPPGRTEAFF
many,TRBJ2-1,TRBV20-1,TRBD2,TGCAGTGCTAACAGACTAGCGGGGGGCCGGGTTGAGCAGTTCTTC,CSANRLAGGRVEQFF
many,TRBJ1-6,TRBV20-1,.,TGCAGTGCTAAGCTGGGCTATAATAATTCACCCCTCCACTTT,CSAKLGYNNSPLHF
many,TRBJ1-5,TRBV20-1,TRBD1,TGCAGTGCTAGAGGGGACAGGAATCAGCCCCAGCATTTT,CSARGDRNQPQHF
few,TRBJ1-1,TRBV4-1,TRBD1,TGCGCCAGCAGCCCCCCTCAAGGGGGCGGAATCACTGAAGCTTTCTTT,CASSPPQGGGITEAFF
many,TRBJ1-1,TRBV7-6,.,TGTGCCAGCAGCCCCCGGGGCTCTGTGAACACTGAAGCTTTCTTT,CASSPRGSVNTEAFF
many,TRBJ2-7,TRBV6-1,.,TGTGCCAGCAGTGAGAGGGGTGGAAGATGGGCCTACGAGCAGTACTTC,CASSERGGRWAYEQYF
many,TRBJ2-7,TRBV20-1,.,TGCAGTGCTAGACTCGACGGCTACGAGCAGTACTTC,CSARLDGYEQYF
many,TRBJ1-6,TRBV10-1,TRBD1,TGCGCCAGCAGTGAGTCGACAGGGTACAATTCACCCCTCCACTTT,CASSESTGYNSPLHF
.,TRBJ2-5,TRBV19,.,TGTGCCAGTAGGCTGGCAGGGGAGACCCAGTACTTC,CASRLAGETQYF
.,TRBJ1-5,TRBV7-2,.,TGTGCCAGCATCTTAGCACAGAGCAATCAGCCCCAGCATTTT,CASILAQSNQPQHF
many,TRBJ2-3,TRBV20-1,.,TGCAGTGCTAGAGATCGACTCGCGGTGACGGATACGCAGTATTTT,CSARDRLAVTDTQYF
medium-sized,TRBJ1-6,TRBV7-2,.,TGTGCCAGCAGCTTAAGCAATTCACCCCTCCACTTT,CASSLSNSPLHF
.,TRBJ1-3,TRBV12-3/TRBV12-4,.,TGTGCCAGCAGCCGACATAGCGTAAACACCATATATTTT,CASSRHSVNTIYF
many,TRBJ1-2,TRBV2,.,TGTGCCAGCAGCCCGTCCATCTATGGCTACACCTTC,CASSPSIYGYTF
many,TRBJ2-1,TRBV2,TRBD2,TGTGCCAGCTTTCTAGCGGCCTACAATGAGCAGTTCTTC,CASFLAAYNEQFF
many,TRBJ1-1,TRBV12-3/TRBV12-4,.,TGTGCCAGCAGTTTAGTAAACGGAAGGCATTTCTTT,CASSLVNGRHFF
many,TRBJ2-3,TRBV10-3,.,TGTGCCATCAGTGAGGAGCTCACAGATACGCAGTATTTT,CAISEELTDTQYF
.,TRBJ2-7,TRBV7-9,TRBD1,TGTGCCAGCAGCTTGGCCGCAGGGACAGGGTCCGGGTGGCAGTACTTC,CASSLAAGTGSGWQYF
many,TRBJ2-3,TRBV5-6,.,TGTGCCAGCAAGTGGAGGAGAGATACGCAGTATTTT,CASKWRRDTQYF
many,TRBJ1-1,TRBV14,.,TGTGCCAGCAGCCAAATGAGCGGTGAGCTAAGGAACACTGAAGCTTTCTTT,CASSQMSGELRNTEAFF
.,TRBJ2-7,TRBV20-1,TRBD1,TGCAGTACTAGACGACAGGGGTTGATCTACGAGCAGTACTTC,CSTRRQGLIYEQYF
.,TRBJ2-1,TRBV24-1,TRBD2,TGTGCCACCAGTGATCCTTCCGGGGGGGGAAATGAGCAGCTCTTC,CATSDPSGGGNEQLF
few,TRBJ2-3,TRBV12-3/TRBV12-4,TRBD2,TGTGCCAGCAGTTCCCCCGGGACTAGTGATACGCAGTATTTT,CASSSPGTSDTQYF